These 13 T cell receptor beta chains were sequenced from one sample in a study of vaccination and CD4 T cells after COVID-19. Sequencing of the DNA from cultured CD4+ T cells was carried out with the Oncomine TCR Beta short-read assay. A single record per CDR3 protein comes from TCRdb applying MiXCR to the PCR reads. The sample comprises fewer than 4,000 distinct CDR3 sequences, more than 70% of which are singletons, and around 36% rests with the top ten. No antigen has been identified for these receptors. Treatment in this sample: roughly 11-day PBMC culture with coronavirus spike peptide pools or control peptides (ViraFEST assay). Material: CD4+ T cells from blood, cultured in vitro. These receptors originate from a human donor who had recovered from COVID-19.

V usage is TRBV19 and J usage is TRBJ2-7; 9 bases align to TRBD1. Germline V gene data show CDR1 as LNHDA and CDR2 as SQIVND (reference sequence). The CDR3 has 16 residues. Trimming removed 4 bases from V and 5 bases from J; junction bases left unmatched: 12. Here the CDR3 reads CASSSHGQGIGNEQYF. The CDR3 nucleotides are TGTGCCAGTAGTAGCCACGGACAGGGGATCGGAAACGAGCAGTACTTC.

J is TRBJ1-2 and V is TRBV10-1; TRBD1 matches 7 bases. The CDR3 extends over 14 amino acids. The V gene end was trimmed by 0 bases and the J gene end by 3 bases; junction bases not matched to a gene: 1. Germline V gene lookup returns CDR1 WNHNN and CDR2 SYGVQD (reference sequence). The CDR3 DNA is TGCGCCAGCAGTGAGTCCCAGGGGGACTATGGCTACACCTTC. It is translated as CASSESQGDYGYTF.

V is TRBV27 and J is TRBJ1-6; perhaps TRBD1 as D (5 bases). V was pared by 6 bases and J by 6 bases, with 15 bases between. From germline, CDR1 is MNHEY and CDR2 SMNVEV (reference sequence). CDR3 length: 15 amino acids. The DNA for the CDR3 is TGTGCCAGCAGACAACTTTCGGGGGGTAATTCACCCCTCCACTTT. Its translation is CASRQLSGGNSPLHF.

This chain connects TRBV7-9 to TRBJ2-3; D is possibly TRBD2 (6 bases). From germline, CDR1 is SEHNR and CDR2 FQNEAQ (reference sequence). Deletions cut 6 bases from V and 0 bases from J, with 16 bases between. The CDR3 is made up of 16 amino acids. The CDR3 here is CASSPPGLGSTDTQYF. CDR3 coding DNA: TGTGCCAGCAGTCCACCGGGACTGGGTAGCACAGATACGCAGTATTTT.

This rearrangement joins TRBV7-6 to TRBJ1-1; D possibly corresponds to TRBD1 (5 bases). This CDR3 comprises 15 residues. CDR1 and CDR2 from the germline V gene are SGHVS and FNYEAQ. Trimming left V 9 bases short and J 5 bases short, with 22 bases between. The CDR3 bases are TGTGCCAGTTCTATGGGGGTCAGGGTTGGGACTGAAGCTTTCTTT. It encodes CASSMGVRVGTEAFF.

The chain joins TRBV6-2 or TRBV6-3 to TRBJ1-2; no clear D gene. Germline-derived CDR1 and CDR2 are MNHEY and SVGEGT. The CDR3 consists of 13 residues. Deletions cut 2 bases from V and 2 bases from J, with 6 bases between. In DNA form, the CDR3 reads TGTGCCAGCAGTTACACGGGGAACTATGGCTACACCTTC. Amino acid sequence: CASSYTGNYGYTF.

The CDR3 DNA sequence: TGCAGTGCTAGAGAAGGGACAGCTACCTACGAGCAGTACTTC. Amino acid sequence: CSAREGTATYEQYF. The genes are TRBV20-1 and TRBJ2-7; 7 bases map to TRBD1. The germline V gene has CDR1 DFQATT and CDR2 SNEGSKA (reference sequence). This CDR3 is 14 amino acids long. Trimming cost V 0 bases and J 2 bases; bases outside gene matches: 4.

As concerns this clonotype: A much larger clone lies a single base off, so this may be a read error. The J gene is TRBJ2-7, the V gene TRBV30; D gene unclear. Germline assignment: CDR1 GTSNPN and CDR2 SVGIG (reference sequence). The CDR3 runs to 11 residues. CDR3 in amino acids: CAWGPAYEQCF. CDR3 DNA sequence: TGTGCCTGGGGGCCTGCCTACGAGCAGTGCTTC.

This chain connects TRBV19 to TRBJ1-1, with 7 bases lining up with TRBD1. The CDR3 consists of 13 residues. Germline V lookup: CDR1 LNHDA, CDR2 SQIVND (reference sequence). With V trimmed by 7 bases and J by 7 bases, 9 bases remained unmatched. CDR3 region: CASKQTGVDEAFF. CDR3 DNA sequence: TGTGCCAGTAAACAAACAGGGGTTGATGAAGCTTTCTTT.

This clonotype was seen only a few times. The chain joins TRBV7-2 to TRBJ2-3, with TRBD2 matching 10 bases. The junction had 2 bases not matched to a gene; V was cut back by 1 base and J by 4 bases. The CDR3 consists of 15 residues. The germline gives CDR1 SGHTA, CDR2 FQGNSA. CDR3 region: CASSLERGGADTQYF. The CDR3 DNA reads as TGTGCCAGCAGCTTAGAGCGGGGGGGCGCAGATACGCAGTATTTT.

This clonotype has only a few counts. The CDR3 DNA reads TGCGCCAGCAGCGCCAAAGGACAGGGGGGGTCTGAAGCTTTCTTT. Translation gives CASSAKGQGGSEAFF. This chain links TRBV5-1 with TRBJ1-1; 10 nucleotides line up with TRBD1. The V gene's germline CDR1 is SGHRS and CDR2 YFSETQ. The CDR3 runs 15 residues. V was pared by 4 bases and J by 6 bases, with 9 bases of the junction left unmatched.

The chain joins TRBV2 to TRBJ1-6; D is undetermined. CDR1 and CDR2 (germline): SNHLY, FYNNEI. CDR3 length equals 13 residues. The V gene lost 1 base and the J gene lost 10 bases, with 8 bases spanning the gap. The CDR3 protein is CASSEESRSPLHF. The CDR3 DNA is TGTGCCAGCAGTGAAGAGTCGAGGTCACCCCTCCACTTT.

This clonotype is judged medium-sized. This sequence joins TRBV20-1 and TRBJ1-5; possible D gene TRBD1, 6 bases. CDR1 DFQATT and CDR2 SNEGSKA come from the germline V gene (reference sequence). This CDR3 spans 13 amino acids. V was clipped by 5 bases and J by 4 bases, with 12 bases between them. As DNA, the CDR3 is TGCAGTGCTGGGGGGACACCGAATCAGCCCCAGCATTTT. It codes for CSAGGTPNQPQHF.